These 5 T cell receptor beta chains originate from one sample sequenced in a study of blood T cell repertoires in COVID-19. Repertoires were generated with immunoSEQ multiplex PCR, while TCRdb's copy carries only in-frame clones and drops some. The sample records 80,000 to 100,000 clones, 80% to 90% being singletons. Sequencing used peripheral blood. The receptors were gathered from a man aged 50-59 years with COVID-19, enrolled during active disease.

This clone occurred a few times. V is TRBV20-1 and J is TRBJ1-1; 8 bases line up with TRBD1. Germline-derived CDR1 and CDR2 are DFQATT and SNEGSKA (reference sequence). The CDR3 spans 11 residues. The CDR3 nucleotides read TGCAGGACGGACAGGGACACTGAAGCTTTCTTT. Protein: CRTDRDTEAFF.

The chain employs TRBV10-2 and TRBJ1-1; no clear D. The germline CDR1 and CDR2 sequences are WSHSY and SAAADI. V dropped 6 bases and J dropped 1 base, with 6 bases sitting between them. The CDR3 loop spans 12 amino acids. As DNA, the CDR3 is TGCGCCAGCAGCCCTCGGAACACTGAAGCTTTCTTT. This codes for CASSPRNTEAFF.

There are a few counts of this clone. The V and J genes are TRBV3-1 (or the pseudogene TRBV3-2) and TRBJ1-2; 9 nucleotides align to TRBD1. Unmatched junction bases numbered 6, after V lost 3 bases and J lost 4 bases. CDR3 length: 15 amino acids. The germline CDR1 and CDR2 sequences are LGHDT and YNNKEL (reference sequence). CDR3 sequence reads: CASSQPTGGIYGYTF. DNA of the CDR3: TGTGCCAGCAGCCAGCCGACAGGGGGAATCTATGGCTACACCTTC.

V gene TRBV10-3 combines with J gene TRBJ1-1, with 7 nucleotides matching TRBD1. Germline lookup yields CDR1 ENHRY and CDR2 SYGVKD. Losses at the gene ends were 11 bases for V and 5 bases for J; bases not matched to a gene: 11. The CDR3 is made up of 13 amino acids. The CDR3 spells CAASVDRLTEAFF. The CDR3 DNA reads TGTGCCGCCTCTGTGGACAGGTTGACTGAAGCTTTCTTT.

V gene TRBV2 combines with J gene TRBJ2-7; 8 nucleotides agree with TRBD1. This CDR3 spans 12 amino acids. From germline, CDR1 is SNHLY and CDR2 FYNNEI. Unmatched junction bases numbered 1, after V lost 6 bases and J lost 3 bases. CDR3 sequence reads: CASSGTGYEQYF. CDR3 DNA: TGTGCCAGCAGCGGGACAGGCTACGAGCAGTACTTC.